This T cell receptor beta chain was identified in a study of T cell responses to AZD1222 COVID-19 vaccine. The repertoire was sequenced with immunoSEQ multiplex PCR; TCRdb's copy has only in-frame clones and lacks some. The sample lists some 170,000 clones, 90% to 95% seen once, with 1% in the top ten. This CDR3 region has 15 residues. The germline CDR1 and CDR2 sequences are SGHRS and YFSETQ. V was clipped by 0 bases and J by 0 bases, with 9 bases between them. This specimen was peripheral blood, taken 28 days after the second dose of the MenACWY control vaccine. This clonotype originated in an adult who received the MenACWY meningococcal vaccine as a control. V usage is TRBV5-1 and J usage is TRBJ1-1, with D unclear. CDR3: CASSLDHPLNTEAFF. In DNA, the CDR3 is TGCGCCAGCAGCTTGGATCACCCTCTGAACACTGAAGCTTTCTTT.